This TCR beta chain was found in a study of blood T cell repertoires in COVID-19 (TCRdb year 2020). As for the study more broadly: Samples from collaborators originated in the United States, Italy and Spain and spanned both the acute and convalescent phases of COVID-19. The prospective study material was composed of cDNA or gDNA derived from T cells, B-cell-depleted T cells, or PBMCs. The samples were drawn from two sources: the first 160 participants of the ongoing ImmuneRACE study, and 1,254 subjects contributed by 6 global collaborators. The repertoires were released in a freely available public database meant as a resource for research on the immune response to SARS-CoV-2. Deeply sampled blood TCRbeta repertoires from subjects exposed to, actively infected with, or recovered from COVID-19 were included in the dataset. Nearly every sample came with metadata listing a de-identified subject ID, COVID-19 status, age in years and sex. Where HLA class I and class II types were available, the types were taken from metadata supplied by the sample provider, not from assay-based typing. Paper-wide results and their limitations: The amount of clinical and demographic metadata varied by source and participant and was provided uncurated.

Collaborating institutions collected whole blood in K2EDTA tubes following their own protocols. For TCRbeta analysis, collaborators shipped samples as frozen whole blood, isolated PBMCs, or DNA extracted from either of those sample types. The immunoSEQ Assay, a bias-controlled multiplex PCR, was used to amplify TCRbeta CDR3 regions from genomic DNA. The published analysis was carried out like this. Nucleated cell counts per sample were estimated from amplification of reference gene primers within the assay. Sequence reads were collapsed and filtered to measure the absolute abundance of every unique TCRbeta CDR3 rearrangement. For each sample, productive Simpson clonality was calculated as the square root of Simpson's diversity index over productive rearrangements. TCRdb stores this immuneACCESS table with in-frame sequences only. Part of the clones is absent; in the studies checked, under half of the shortfall reflects unresolved V genes, and no reason is known for the rest. Clone size and V and J calls were adopted from that table, with D and trimming inferred from the DNA. This sample holds 200,000 to 250,000 clones; approximately 86% were observed only once. Less than 8.5% of the sample comes from the top ten.

Reading the germline V gene (reference sequence) gives CDR1 LNHDA and CDR2 SQIVND. The CDR3 covers 15 residues, taking in both the cysteine and the phenylalanine. Of the read, only the CDR3 DNA is kept; its 45 bases are in frame from base 1. V has 8 bases trimmed and J has 2 bases trimmed; junction bases matching no gene number 11. As to this clone: Which antigen it targets is not known. No base quality values were provided; no much bigger clone lies one nucleotide off.

Source material: peripheral blood. The rearranged segments are TRBV19 and TRBJ1-2; TRBD1 fits 7 bases in the junction. The sequence was collected from a woman between 70 and 85 years old with active or convalescent COVID-19. The DNA sequence follows: TGTGCCAGTTCGATTTCAAACAGGGGAAACTATGGCTACACCTTC. Translated, this is CASSISNRGNYGYTF.